Below are 27 T cell receptor beta chains sequenced from a single sample in a study of control samples from healthy donors and cancer patients. Produced via immunoSEQ multiplex PCR; TCRdb's table is partial and in-frame only. The repertoire consists of about 80,000 clones, with roughly 91% occurring once and the leading ten covering approximately 6%. The sequencing input was blood. The source is a middle-aged man in good health.

This chain uses TRBV10-3 with TRBJ2-3; 8 nucleotides match TRBD2. With V trimmed by 2 bases and J by 11 bases, 3 bases remained unmatched. The CDR3 contains 12 residues. From germline, CDR1 is ENHRY and CDR2 SYGVKD. The CDR3 nucleotides are TGTGCCATCAGTGAGGAGCGGGGGATGCAGTATTTT. Translated, it gives CAISEERGMQYF.

V gene TRBV6-5 combines with J gene TRBJ2-7, with D unresolved. V was shortened by 6 bases and J by 2 bases, with 8 bases between the two germline ends. The CDR3 contains 12 residues. The germline CDR1 and CDR2 sequences are MNHEY and SVGAGI. The CDR3 here is CASSGGTYEQYF. CDR3 bases: TGTGCCAGCAGCGGTGGGACCTACGAGCAGTACTTC.

CDR3 nucleotides: TGTGCCAGCAGGCGGGGGGGAGGGCAGTACTTC. The encoded protein is CASRRGGGQYF. The rearrangement links TRBV3-1 (or the pseudogene TRBV3-2) to TRBJ2-7; 9 bases are a match to TRBD2. CDR3 length: 11 residues. V was pared by 6 bases and J by 9 bases, with 3 bases of the junction left unmatched. CDR1 is LGHDT, CDR2 YNNKEL, per germline (reference sequence).

The V and J genes are TRBV19 and TRBJ2-3; D ambiguous. Germline CDR1 LNHDA, CDR2 SQIVND (reference sequence). This CDR3 has 13 amino acids. Trimming stripped 5 bases from V and 0 bases from J, with 6 bases between. The CDR3 region is CASSVDSTDTQYF. Here the CDR3 DNA reads TGTGCCAGTAGTGTGGACAGCACAGATACGCAGTATTTT.

The chain combines TRBV25-1 with TRBJ2-3; TRBD1 is a possible D gene (5 bases). Germline assignment: CDR1 MGHDK and CDR2 SYGVNS. V lost 2 bases and J lost 0, with 12 bases in between. The CDR3 covers 16 residues. CDR3 nucleotide sequence: TGTGCCAGCAGTGAAATTTTAAGGGGCAGCACAGATACGCAGTATTTT. It codes for CASSEILRGSTDTQYF. The full variable domain, in which reference TRBV25-1 and TRBJ2-3 provide the parts outside the CDR3, is EADIYQTPRYLVIGTGKKITLECSQTMGHDKMYWYQQDPGMELHLIHYSYGVNSTEKGDLSSESTVSRIRTEHFPLTLESARPSHTSQYLCASSEILRGSTDTQYFGPGTRLTVL.

V usage is TRBV10-1 and J usage is TRBJ1-1; D is possibly TRBD1 (5 bases). The CDR3 runs to 15 residues. With 0 bases removed from V and 1 base from J, the gap between germline ends came to 9 bases. Germline V gene sequence: CDR1 WNHNN, CDR2 SYGVQD (reference sequence). CDR3 nucleotide sequence: TGCGCCAGCAGTGAGTCGCGACAGACGAACACTGAAGCTTTCTTT. Protein: CASSESRQTNTEAFF.

The rearrangement joins TRBV7-9 to TRBJ2-2; D not resolved. In germline, CDR1 is SEHNR, CDR2 FQNEAQ (reference sequence). This CDR3 has 14 amino acids. Trimming cost V 1 base and J 2 bases, with 5 bases left between them. The CDR3 nucleotides read TGTGCCAGCAGCTTAGAAGTAAACACCGGGGAGCTGTTTTTT. Amino acids: CASSLEVNTGELFF.

V gene TRBV7-9 combines with J gene TRBJ1-3; D remains unclear. The germline CDR1 and CDR2 sequences are SEHNR and FQNEAQ (reference sequence). This CDR3 is 16 amino acids long. Deletions cut 5 bases from V and 0 bases from J, with 14 bases between. The CDR3 sequence is CASSQFASSSGNTIYF. For the CDR3, the DNA is TGTGCCAGCAGCCAATTCGCGAGTTCCTCTGGAAACACCATATATTTT.

This clone is a singleton in its sample. J is TRBJ1-2 and V is TRBV5-4; D is possibly TRBD1 (5 bases). V was trimmed by 4 bases and J by 8 bases, leaving 18 bases between them. The CDR3 loop spans 14 amino acids. Germline V CDR1 and CDR2: SGHNT, YYREEE (reference sequence). The CDR3 here is CASSPQTDLWGYTF. CDR3 sequence (DNA): TGTGCCAGCAGCCCCCAGACAGATCTATGGGGCTACACCTTC.

J is TRBJ2-1 and V is TRBV2; 8 bases agree with TRBD2. V lost 5 bases and J lost 8; bases outside the gene matches: 8. Germline V gene data show CDR1 as SNHLY and CDR2 as FYNNEI. There are 14 residues in the CDR3. CDR3 coding DNA: TGTGCCAGCAGTCCCGGGACTAGAGTCTATGAGCAGTTCTTC. Translating gives CASSPGTRVYEQFF. Drawing the rest from reference TRBV2 and TRBJ2-1, the complete variable domain is EPEVTQTPSHQVTQMGQEVILRCVPISNHLYFYWYRQILGQKVEFLVSFYNNEISEKSEIFDDQFSVERPDGSNFTLKIRSTKLEDSAMYFCASSPGTRVYEQFFGPGTRLTVL.

V usage is TRBV30 and J usage is TRBJ1-1; possible D gene TRBD1, 6 bases. Trimming took 2 bases from V and 4 from J, leaving 11 bases between them. The CDR3 spans 13 residues. Per the germline V gene, CDR1 is GTSNPN and CDR2 is SVGIG (reference sequence). CDR3 sequence reads: CAWSSDRATEAFF. DNA of the CDR3: TGTGCCTGGAGTTCGGACAGAGCCACTGAAGCTTTCTTT.

The rearrangement uses TRBV5-8 and TRBJ2-7; D ambiguous. Per the germline V gene, CDR1 is SGHTS and CDR2 is YDEGEE. This CDR3 is built from 11 residues. Deletions cut 0 bases from V and 4 bases from J, with 2 bases between. CDR3 sequence reads: CASSLVYEQYF. As DNA, the CDR3 is TGTGCCAGCAGCTTGGTTTACGAGCAGTACTTC.

This rearrangement joins TRBV27 to TRBJ1-6; 11 bases match TRBD1. Losses at the gene ends were 5 bases for V and 5 bases for J; bases not matched to a gene: 14. This CDR3 region has 19 residues. Per the germline V gene, CDR1 is MNHEY and CDR2 is SMNVEV (reference sequence). The CDR3 is CASSDRTGGGSKNNSPLHF. The DNA of the CDR3 is TGTGCCAGCAGTGATCGGACAGGGGGCGGGAGCAAAAATAATTCACCCCTCCACTTT.

This chain joins TRBV7-6 and TRBJ1-5; 7 positions agree with TRBD1. Losses at the gene ends were 0 bases for V and 7 bases for J; bases not matched to a gene: 9. The germline CDR1 and CDR2 sequences are SGHVS and FNYEAQ. This CDR3 has 16 residues. For the CDR3, the DNA is TGTGCCAGCAGCTTAGCGGGGGACAGTCGGGGGCAGCCCCAGCATTTT. Translated: CASSLAGDSRGQPQHF.

In DNA, the CDR3 is TGTGCCAGCACCCCCGGGACAGCTAACTATGGCTACACCTTC. This translates into CASTPGTANYGYTF. This chain uses TRBV6-5 with TRBJ1-2, with 7 nucleotides matching TRBD1. The ends lost 7 bases at V and 0 bases at J; junction bases unmatched: 5. CDR3 length: 14 amino acids. In germline, CDR1 is MNHEY, CDR2 SVGAGI.

The CDR3 sequence: CASSQDRTPDVYGYTF. The CDR3 DNA reads TGCGCCAGCAGCCAAGATAGGACCCCGGATGTCTATGGCTACACCTTC. V is TRBV4-1 and J is TRBJ1-2; D not resolved. Germline V lookup: CDR1 MGHRA, CDR2 YSYEKL. The CDR3 runs 16 residues. Trimming cost V 0 bases and J 4 bases, with 15 bases left between them.

The chain carries TRBV15 and TRBJ1-2, with TRBD1 as a possible D gene (6 bases). This CDR3 has 15 residues. The V end lost 1 base, the J end lost 5 bases, and 14 bases lay between the germline ends. Germline lookup yields CDR1 LNHNV and CDR2 YYDKDF (reference sequence). CDR3 region: CATSRVGGAWYGYTF. For the CDR3, the DNA is TGTGCCACCAGCAGAGTAGGGGGGGCCTGGTATGGCTACACCTTC.

The chain joins TRBV10-3 to TRBJ1-2; maybe TRBD1 (5 bases). The CDR3 length is 11 residues. The ends were cut back, 6 bases at V and 7 bases at J, with 9 bases in the middle. CDR1 ENHRY and CDR2 SYGVKD come from the germline V gene. CDR3 bases: TGTGCCATCAGCCAGGGTTTTGGCTACACCTTC. It yields the protein CAISQGFGYTF.

This sequence joins TRBV7-8 and TRBJ2-7; D is unresolved. Trimming removed 2 bases at V and 4 bases at J, with 9 bases between. The germline V gene has CDR1 SGHVS and CDR2 FQNEAQ. This CDR3 region has 13 residues. The DNA of the CDR3 is TGTGCCAGCAGCTTAAATACAGTTTACGAGCAGTACTTC. As protein: CASSLNTVYEQYF.

The genes are TRBV3-1 (or the pseudogene TRBV3-2) and TRBJ1-3; D is uncertain. CDR1 LGHDT and CDR2 YNNKEL come from the germline V gene (reference sequence). The CDR3 has 13 residues. The V end lost 4 bases, the J end lost 5 bases, and 9 bases lay between the germline ends. CDR3 DNA sequence: TGTGCCAGCAGCCCGCCCTTTCGAAACACCATATATTTT. The encoded protein is CASSPPFRNTIYF.

The rearrangement uses TRBV11-2 and TRBJ2-7; D is unclear. V shed 6 bases and J shed 0 bases, with 6 bases lying between them. Germline CDR1 SGHAT, CDR2 FQNNGV. The CDR3 is 12 residues long. The CDR3: CASRKNSYEQYF. CDR3 DNA: TGTGCCAGCAGAAAAAACTCCTACGAGCAGTACTTC.

The chain couples TRBV19 to TRBJ1-5; 7 nucleotides match TRBD1. The CDR3 totals 17 residues. Germline CDR1 is LNHDA and CDR2 is SQIVND (reference sequence). The trim removed 1 base at V and 1 base at J, leaving 7 bases unmatched. In nucleotides, the CDR3 is TGTGCCAGTAGTATAGGGCGAGGGGGCAAGAGCAATCAGCCCCAGCATTTT. Encoded protein: CASSIGRGGKSNQPQHF.

CDR3 bases: TGTGCCAGCAGCCCGGTAAAGGGATCCTATGGCTACACCTTC. It codes for CASSPVKGSYGYTF. This rearrangement joins TRBV11-3 to TRBJ1-2; D is undetermined. The CDR3 spans 14 residues. Trimming shortened V by 5 bases and J by 4 bases, and 14 bases separated the two germline ends. Germline CDR1 is SGHNT and CDR2 is YENEEA.

The chain has TRBV15 and TRBJ1-1; D gene unclear. The germline V and J ends were trimmed by 0 bases and 4 bases, with 9 bases remaining between them. The CDR3 runs 14 residues. Per germline, CDR1 LNHNV and CDR2 YYDKDF (reference sequence). This CDR3 is CATSRERILTEAFF. Here the CDR3 DNA reads TGTGCCACCAGCAGAGAAAGGATCCTCACTGAAGCTTTCTTT.

The chain recombines TRBV7-8 with TRBJ2-7; 8 positions match TRBD1. The CDR3 is 14 residues long. Germline trimming cut 5 bases from V and 4 bases from J; bases unmatched to any gene: 7. The V gene's germline CDR1 is SGHVS and CDR2 FQNEAQ. The CDR3 DNA reads TGTGCCAGCAGCCGCGGAAGACAGGGGTACGAGCAGTACTTC. It translates to CASSRGRQGYEQYF.

The chain recombines TRBV30 with TRBJ2-3, with D tentatively TRBD1 or TRBD2 (5 bases each). The germline V and J ends were trimmed by 0 bases and 0 bases, with 7 bases remaining between them. CDR3 length: 14 residues. CDR1 and CDR2 from the germline V gene are GTSNPN and SVGIG (reference sequence). The DNA for the CDR3 is TGTGCCTGGAGTGTAGGGACCAGCACAGATACGCAGTATTTT. Translated, it gives CAWSVGTSTDTQYF. The entire variable domain, with the rest obtained from reference TRBV30 and TRBJ2-3, is as follows: SQTIHQWPATLVQPVGSPLSLECTVEGTSNPNLYWYRQAAGRGLQLLFYSVGIGQISSEVPQNLSASRPQDRQFILSSKKLLLSDSGFYLCAWSVGTSTDTQYFGPGTRLTVL.

The chain joins TRBV20-1 to TRBJ2-7; weak D call: TRBD1 (5 bases). V dropped 3 bases and J dropped 0 bases, with 15 bases sitting between them. The germline V gene has CDR1 DFQATT and CDR2 SNEGSKA (reference sequence). This CDR3 comprises 15 residues. For the CDR3, the DNA is TGCAGTGCTAGTTCCACAGGATTGAGCTCCTACGAGCAGTACTTC. As protein: CSASSTGLSSYEQYF.